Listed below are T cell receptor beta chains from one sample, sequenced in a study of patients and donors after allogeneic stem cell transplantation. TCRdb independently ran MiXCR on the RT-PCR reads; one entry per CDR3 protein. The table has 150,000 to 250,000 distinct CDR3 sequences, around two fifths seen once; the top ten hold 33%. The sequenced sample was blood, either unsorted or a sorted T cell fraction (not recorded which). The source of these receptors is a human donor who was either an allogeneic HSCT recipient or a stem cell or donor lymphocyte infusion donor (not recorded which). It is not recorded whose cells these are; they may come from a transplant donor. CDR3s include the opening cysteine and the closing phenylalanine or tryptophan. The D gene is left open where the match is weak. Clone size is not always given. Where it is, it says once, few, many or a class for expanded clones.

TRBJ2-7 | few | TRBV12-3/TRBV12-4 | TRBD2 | TGTGCCAGCAGCCATGGGAGGGGCGAGTACGAGCAGTACTTC | CASSHGRGEYEQYF
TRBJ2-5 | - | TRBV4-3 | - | TGCGCCAGCAGCCAAGATTTCGGGGAAATCCAAGAGACCCAGTACTTC | CASSQDFGEIQETQYF
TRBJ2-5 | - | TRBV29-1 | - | TGCAGCGTTCGGTTAGCAGTATTCCAAGAGACCCAGTACTTC | CSVRLAVFQETQYF
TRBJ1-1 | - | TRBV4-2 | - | TGTGCCAGCAGCCGAAATCGGGACACCGAAGCTTTCTTT | CASSRNRDTEAFF
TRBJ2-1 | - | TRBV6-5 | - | TGTGCCAGCCGCCGAGCAGCTCACAATGAGCAGTTCTTC | CASRRAAHNEQFF
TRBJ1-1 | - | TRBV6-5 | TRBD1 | TGTGCCAGCAGACAAGGGACAGCTGAAGCTTTCTTT | CASRQGTAEAFF
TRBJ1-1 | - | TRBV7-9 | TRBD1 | TGTGCCAGCAGCCAATCCGGACAGGGGGACGCTGAAGCTTTCTTT | CASSQSGQGDAEAFF
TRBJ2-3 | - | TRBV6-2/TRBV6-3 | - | TGTGCCAGCAGACCCGACCGGGTAGATACGCAGTATTTT | CASRPDRVDTQYF
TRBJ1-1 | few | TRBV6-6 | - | TGTGCCAGCAGTTTAAAGTTCCAGAAAGCTTTCTTT | CASSLKFQKAFF
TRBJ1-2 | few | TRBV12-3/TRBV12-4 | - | TGTGCCAGCAACCGTCGACGAGACTATGGCTACACCTTC | CASNRRRDYGYTF
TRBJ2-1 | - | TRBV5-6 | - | TGTGCCAGCAGCTTGCGACAGTACAATGAGCAGTTCTTC | CASSLRQYNEQFF
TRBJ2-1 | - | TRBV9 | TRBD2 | TGTGCCAGCAGTTATGGGGCACTAGCGGCCAATGGGCAGTTCTTC | CASSYGALAANGQFF
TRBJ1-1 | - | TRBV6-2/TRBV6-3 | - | TGTGCCAGCAGTAAACAGGGCGAGAACACTGAAGCTTTCTTT | CASSKQGENTEAFF
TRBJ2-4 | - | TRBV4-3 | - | TGCGCCAGCAGCTCTGTTGTGGGAGCCACAAACATTCAGTACTTC | CASSSVVGATNIQYF
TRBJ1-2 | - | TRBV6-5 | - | TGTGCCAGCAGTGCGTACAGAGCGCGGGATGGCTACACCTTC | CASSAYRARDGYTF
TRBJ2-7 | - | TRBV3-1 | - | TGTGCCAGCAGCCAAATGGCCAGCGGCAGCTACGAGCAGTACTTC | CASSQMASGSYEQYF
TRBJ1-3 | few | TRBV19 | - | TGTGCCAGCCACGGGGTTAGTCACGGGAACACCATATATTTT | CASHGVSHGNTIYF
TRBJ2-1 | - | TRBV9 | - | TGTGCCAGCAGCGTCCATATCTACAATGAGCAGTTCTTC | CASSVHIYNEQFF
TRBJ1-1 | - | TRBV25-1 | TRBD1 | TGTGCCAGCGAGGGGACAGGGCCCACTGAAGCTTTCTTT | CASEGTGPTEAFF
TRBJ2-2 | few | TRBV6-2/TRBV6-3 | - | TGTGCCAGCAGCGACCTGCTGGGAATAGGTCACACCGGGGAGCTGTTTTTT | CASSDLLGIGHTGELFF
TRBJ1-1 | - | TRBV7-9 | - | TGTGCCAGCAGCAACCCGGAAGACCGGACTGAAGCTTTCTTT | CASSNPEDRTEAFF
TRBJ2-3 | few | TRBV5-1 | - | TGCGCCAGCAGCTTGGCGTCTAGCGGCACAGATACGCAGTATTTT | CASSLASSGTDTQYF
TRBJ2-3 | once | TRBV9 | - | TGTGCCAGCAGCGTAGTGGGATACACAGATACGCAGTATTTT | CASSVVGYTDTQYF
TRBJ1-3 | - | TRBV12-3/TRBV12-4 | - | TGTGCCAGCAGTTTTTGGGGAAACTCTGGAAACACCATATATTTT | CASSFWGNSGNTIYF
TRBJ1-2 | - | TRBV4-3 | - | TGCGCCAGCAGCCAAGACGATACAGGTCCCTATGGCTACACCTTC | CASSQDDTGPYGYTF
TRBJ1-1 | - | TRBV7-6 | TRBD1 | TGTGCCAGCAGCTTAGGGGCCCGAGGGGGCAGCCGAAACGGAGCTTTCTTT | CASSLGARGGSRNGAFF
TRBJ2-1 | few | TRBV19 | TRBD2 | TGTGCCAGTAGTATAACAGCGGGAGGGCCAATTGAGCAGTTCTTC | CASSITAGGPIEQFF
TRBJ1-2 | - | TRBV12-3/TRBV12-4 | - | TGTGCCAGCAGTCTGAGGGGGAGTTCTTTCTTC | CASSLRGSSFF
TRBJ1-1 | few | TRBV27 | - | TGTGCCAGCAGTCCCTCGGGCGGGGGGAACACTGAAGCTTTCTTT | CASSPSGGGNTEAFF
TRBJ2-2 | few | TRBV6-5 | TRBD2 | TGTGCCAGCAGTTACTCGATCTTTGCGGGAGGTAATAATATCGGGGAGCTGTTTTTT | CASSYSIFAGGNNIGELFF
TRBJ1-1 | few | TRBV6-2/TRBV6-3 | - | TGTGCCAGCAGATCTTACCCGGGAACAGGTGAAGCTTTCTTT | CASRSYPGTGEAFF
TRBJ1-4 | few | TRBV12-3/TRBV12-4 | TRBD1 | TGTGCCAGCAGCCCAAACCCGGGACAGATTAATGAAAAACTGTTTTTT | CASSPNPGQINEKLFF
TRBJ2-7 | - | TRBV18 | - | TGTGCCAGCTCTTCAGGACAAGACTACGAGCAGTACTTC | CASSSGQDYEQYF
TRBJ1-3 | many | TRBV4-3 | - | TGCGCCAGCAGCCAAGATCGGGTAACTGGAAACACCATATATTTT | CASSQDRVTGNTIYF
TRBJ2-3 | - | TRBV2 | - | TGTGCCAGCAGAAAAAGGGGGGAGGCAGATACGCAGTATTTT | CASRKRGEADTQYF
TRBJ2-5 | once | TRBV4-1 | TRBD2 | TGCGCCAGCAGCCAAGATTTCGGACTAGCCAAAGAGACCCAGTACTTC | CASSQDFGLAKETQYF
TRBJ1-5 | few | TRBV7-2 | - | TGTGCCAGCAGCTTAGGGCGTAGGGGGGTGACCCCGCCCCAGCATTTT | CASSLGRRGVTPPQHF
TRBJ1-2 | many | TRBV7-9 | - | TGTGCCAGCAGCCCCGGGACGGAATATGGCTACACCTTC | CASSPGTEYGYTF
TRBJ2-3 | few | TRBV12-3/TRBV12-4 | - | TGTGCCAGCAGCCTGTACATGGGGGTGGGAAGGACAGATACGCAGTATTTT | CASSLYMGVGRTDTQYF
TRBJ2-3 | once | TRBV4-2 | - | TGTGCCAGCAGCCAAGAAGGCGGCACAGATACGCAGTATTTT | CASSQEGGTDTQYF
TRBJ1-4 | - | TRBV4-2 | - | TGTGCCAGCAGCCAGAAAGGGGGAGAGTTTGAAAAACTGTTTTTT | CASSQKGGEFEKLFF
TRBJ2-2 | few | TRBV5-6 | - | TGTGCCAGCAGCCGGGGGAAGCTGTTTTTT | CASSRGKLFF
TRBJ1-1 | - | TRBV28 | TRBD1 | TGTGCCAGCAGTCAGCTCTACAGGGGCGGCACTGAAGCTTTCTTT | CASSQLYRGGTEAFF
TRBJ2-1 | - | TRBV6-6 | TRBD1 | TGTGCCAGCTCCTCCCTCGCCGGGACAGGTCTCAATGAGCAGTTCTTC | CASSSLAGTGLNEQFF
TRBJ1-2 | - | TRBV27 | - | TGTGCCAGCAGTTTAGCCGGTAACTATGGCTACACCTTC | CASSLAGNYGYTF
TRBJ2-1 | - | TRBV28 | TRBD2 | TGTGCCAGCAGTTCCTCTGCTAGCGGGAGGGGTGGTGAGCAGTTCTTC | CASSSSASGRGGEQFF
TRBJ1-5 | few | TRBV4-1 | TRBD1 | TGCGCCAGCAGCCTGAGGGGAACCGGGACAGTTGATCAGCCCCAGCATTTT | CASSLRGTGTVDQPQHF
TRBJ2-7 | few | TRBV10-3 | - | TGTGCCATCAGTGAAGGACCAACCTACGAGCAGTACTTC | CAISEGPTYEQYF
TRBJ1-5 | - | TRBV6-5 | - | TGTGCCAGCAGATCGGGAGGTGGGTCTTTTAATCAGCCCCAGCATTTT | CASRSGGGSFNQPQHF
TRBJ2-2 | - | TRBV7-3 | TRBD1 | TGTGCCAGCAGCTTGAGGACCACCCCAGGGGGCCCCGGGGAGCTGTTTTTT | CASSLRTTPGGPGELFF
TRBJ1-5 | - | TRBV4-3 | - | TGCGCCAGCAGCCAAGGGACTCTTAGCAATCAGCCCCAGCATTTT | CASSQGTLSNQPQHF
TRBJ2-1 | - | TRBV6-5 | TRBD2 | TGTGCCAGCAGACGAGCGGGAGGGCCTGGTAATGAGCAGTTCTTC | CASRRAGGPGNEQFF
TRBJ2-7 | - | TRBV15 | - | TGTGCCACCAGCAGAGCTACTACTTCCTACGAGCAGTACTTC | CATSRATTSYEQYF
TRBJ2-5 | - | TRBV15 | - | TGTGCCACCAGCAGAGATAATCAGAATAGCAGACATGGGGAGACCCAGTACTTC | CATSRDNQNSRHGETQYF
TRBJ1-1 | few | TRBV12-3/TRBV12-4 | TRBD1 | TGTGCCAGCAGTTTAGGGAACAGGGGAGTCGCTGAAGCTTTCTTT | CASSLGNRGVAEAFF